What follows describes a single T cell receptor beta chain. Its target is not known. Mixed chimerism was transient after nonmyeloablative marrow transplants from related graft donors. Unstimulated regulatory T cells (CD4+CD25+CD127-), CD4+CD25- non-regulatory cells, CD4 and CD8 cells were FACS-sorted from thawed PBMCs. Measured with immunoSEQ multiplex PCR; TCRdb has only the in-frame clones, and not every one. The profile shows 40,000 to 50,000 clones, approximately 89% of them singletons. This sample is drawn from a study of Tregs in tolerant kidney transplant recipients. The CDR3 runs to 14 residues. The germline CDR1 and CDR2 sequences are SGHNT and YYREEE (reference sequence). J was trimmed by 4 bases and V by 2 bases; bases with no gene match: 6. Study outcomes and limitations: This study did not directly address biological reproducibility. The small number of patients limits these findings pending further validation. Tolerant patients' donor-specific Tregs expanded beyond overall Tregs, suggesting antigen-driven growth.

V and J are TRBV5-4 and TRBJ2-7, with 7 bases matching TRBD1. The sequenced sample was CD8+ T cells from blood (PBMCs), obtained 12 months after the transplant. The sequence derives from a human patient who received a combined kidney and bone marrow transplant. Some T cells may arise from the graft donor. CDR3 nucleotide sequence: TGTGCCAGCAGCTTTCCAGGGGGTTCGTACGAGCAGTACTTC. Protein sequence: CASSFPGGSYEQYF. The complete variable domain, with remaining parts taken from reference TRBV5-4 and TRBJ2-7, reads ETGVTQSPTHLIKTRGQQVTLRCSSQSGHNTVSWYQQALGQGPQFIFQYYREEENGRGNFPPRFSGLQFPNYSSELNVNALELDDSALYLCASSFPGGSYEQYFGPGTRLTVT.